These 10 T cell receptor beta chains came from one sample sequenced in a study of radiotherapy plus CTLA-4 blockade in lung cancer. Data came from immunoSEQ multiplex PCR; TCRdb stores just in-frame clones and leaves some out. In the table there are approximately 50,000 clones, approximately 86% of which are singletons. The source material was peripheral blood, sampled from a patient treated with radiotherapy plus ipilimumab. All receptors derive from a human donor with non-small cell lung cancer that progressed on radiotherapy plus ipilimumab. Some clones in this sample may be carry-over from other donors' samples.

The chain couples TRBV5-1 to TRBJ2-5; 7 nucleotides align to TRBD2. The CDR3 contains 13 residues. Germline-derived CDR1 and CDR2 are SGHRS and YFSETQ. The V segment lost 5 bases and the J segment 9 bases; nucleotides outside the gene matches: 10. The CDR3 here is CASSAGDIRAQYF. In DNA form, the CDR3 reads TGCGCCAGCAGTGCGGGAGACATTAGGGCCCAGTACTTC. The full variable domain, with the rest looked up from reference TRBV5-1 and TRBJ2-5, is KAGVTQTPRYLIKTRGQQVTLSCSPISGHRSVSWYQQTPGQGLQFLFEYFSETQRNKGNFPGRFSGRQFSNSRSEMNVSTLELGDSALYLCASSAGDIRAQYFGPGTRLLVL.

The chain joins TRBV14 to TRBJ1-2, with no clear D. Trimming cost V 0 bases and J 4 bases, with 21 bases left between them. CDR3 size: 18 residues. Germline lookup yields CDR1 SGHDN and CDR2 FVKESK. CDR3 residues: CASSQDRYRAGGIYGYTF. Written as DNA, the CDR3 is TGTGCCAGCAGCCAAGATCGGTATAGGGCGGGTGGTATCTATGGCTACACCTTC.

The gene calls are TRBV12-5 and TRBJ2-3; 7 bases match TRBD1. J lost 3 bases, V lost 11 bases, and 14 bases had no gene match. The CDR3 has 15 amino acids. Per the germline V gene, CDR1 is LGHNT and CDR2 is FRNRAP. The CDR3 bases are TGTGCTTCTAGCCCCCAGGGACAGAGAACAGATACGCAGTATTTT. Translating it yields CASSPQGQRTDTQYF.

This chain connects TRBV18 to TRBJ1-2; tentative D call: TRBD1 (5 bases). The ends were cut back, 5 bases at V and 5 bases at J, with 21 bases in the middle. The CDR3 loop spans 16 amino acids. CDR1 and CDR2 from the germline V gene are KGHSH and LQKENI. The CDR3 DNA is TGTGCCAGCTCATTCGTAGGCGGGGCCCAGGGATATGGCTACACCTTC. This codes for CASSFVGGAQGYGYTF.

This clone was recorded once. This chain connects TRBV20-1 to TRBJ2-1, with no clear D. The CDR3 totals 11 residues. From germline, CDR1 is DFQATT and CDR2 SNEGSKA (reference sequence). CDR3 in amino acids: CSTAAYNEQFF. The CDR3 region has the DNA TGCAGCACTGCTGCCTACAATGAGCAGTTCTTC.

The chain has TRBV12-5 and TRBJ2-7, with D maybe TRBD2 (7 bases). Germline V gives CDR1 LGHNT, CDR2 FRNRAP. Trimming cost V 0 bases and J 6 bases, with 15 bases left between them. The CDR3 loop spans 15 amino acids. CDR3 protein: CASGLVGGGASEQYF. In nucleotides, the CDR3 is TGTGCTAGTGGTTTGGTAGGGGGGGGCGCGAGCGAGCAGTACTTC. Full variable domain (remainder filled in from reference TRBV12-5 and TRBJ2-7): DARVTQTPRHKVTEMGQEVTMRCQPILGHNTVFWYRQTMMQGLELLAYFRNRAPLDDSGMPKDRFSAEMPDATLATLKIQPSEPRDSAVYFCASGLVGGGASEQYFGPGTRLTVT.

The chain links TRBV19 to TRBJ2-3, with D possibly TRBD2 on 7 matching bases. V was shortened by 4 bases and J by 0 bases, with 14 bases between the two germline ends. Germline V gene sequence: CDR1 LNHDA, CDR2 SQIVND (reference sequence). This CDR3 contains 16 residues. CDR3 in amino acids: CASSSGRGGSTDTQYF. The CDR3, as DNA: TGTGCCAGTAGTAGTGGAAGGGGGGGCAGCACAGATACGCAGTATTTT.

The V call is TRBV2, the J call TRBJ1-2; D is uncertain. CDR3 length equals 13 residues. Deletions cut 4 bases from V and 4 bases from J, with 10 bases between. Germline values: CDR1 SNHLY, CDR2 FYNNEI. This chain's CDR3 is CASSGVSGYGYTF. CDR3 sequence (DNA): TGTGCCAGCAGTGGGGTATCAGGCTATGGCTACACCTTC.

This sequence joins TRBV2 and TRBJ2-1; the match to TRBD1 covers 7 bases. Germline CDR1 SNHLY, CDR2 FYNNEI. The CDR3 contains 15 residues. V was clipped by 7 bases and J by 2 bases; unmatched bases: 8. The CDR3 coding sequence is TGTGCCAGCATAGAACAGGGGCCTACCTACAATGAGCAGTTCTTC. Its protein is CASIEQGPTYNEQFF.

The chain employs TRBV1 and TRBJ2-7; TRBD2, the table's D call, lacks a check against the DNA. TRBV1 is a pseudogene. The CDR3 has 15 amino acids. Here the CDR3 DNA reads TGCACCAGCAGACCTCTACCAGCGGAATCCTACGAGCAGTACTTC. This codes for CTSRPLPAESYEQYF.